The next 19 T cell receptor beta chains were all read from a single sample in a study of blood T cells in healthy people across ages. A second PCR of 7 to 11 cycles used a sample-barcoded 5' primer and a J-beta primer mix. From the 5' RACE reads, TCRdb called clonotypes with MiXCR, one entry per CDR3 protein. Here the sample spans 1.5 million to 2 million distinct CDR3 sequences, 30% to 40% being singletons. The sequencing input was blood. These TCRs come from a human donor in good health.

This rearrangement joins TRBV7-2 to TRBJ1-5; D is undetermined. The CDR3 runs to 15 residues. Per the germline V gene, CDR1 is SGHTA and CDR2 is FQGNSA. V was cut by 0 bases and J by 7 bases, with 13 bases left in between. The CDR3 DNA reads TGTGCCAGCAGCTTAGCTTTAGATGCAGCACAGCCCCAGCATTTT. Its protein is CASSLALDAAQPQHF. Filled out from reference TRBV7-2 and TRBJ1-5, the complete variable domain reads GAGVSQSPSNKVTEKGKDVELRCDPISGHTALYWYRQSLGQGLEFLIYFQGNSAPDKSGLPSDRFSAERTGGSVSTLTIQRTQQEDSAVYLCASSLALDAAQPQHFGDGTRLSIL.

The CDR3 coding sequence is TGCGCCAGCAGCCAAGAGGAAGAGCAACAAGAGACCCAGTACTTC. Translated: CASSQEEEQQETQYF. The chain couples TRBV4-3 to TRBJ2-5, with D unclear. V was pared by 0 bases and J by 2 bases, with 10 bases between. The CDR3 sequence is 15 residues long. Germline CDR1 and CDR2: LGHNA and YSLEER.

This clonotype was seen more than once but under ten times. The chain couples TRBV6-6 to TRBJ2-1; D is perhaps TRBD1 (6 bases). Trimming removed 5 bases from V and 5 bases from J, with 16 bases in between. The CDR3 contains 15 residues. Looked up from germline, CDR1 is MNHNY and CDR2 is SVGAGI (reference sequence). The CDR3 region has the DNA TGTGCCAGCAGTGGCCACGGGACACGAGACAATGAGCAGTTCTTC. Translation: CASSGHGTRDNEQFF.

This chain uses TRBV3-1 with TRBJ1-1; no clear D gene. CDR1 and CDR2 (germline): LGHDT, YNNKEL (reference sequence). Trimming left V 0 bases short and J 5 bases short, with 16 bases between. The CDR3 sequence is 16 residues long. The CDR3 spells CASSQEYGVWVTEAFF. CDR3 coding DNA: TGTGCCAGCAGCCAAGAATACGGGGTTTGGGTTACTGAAGCTTTCTTT.

The CDR3 protein is CASRGRQETQYF. The CDR3 DNA is TGTGCCAGCAGGGGAAGGCAAGAGACCCAGTACTTC. This rearrangement joins TRBV6-5 to TRBJ2-5, with D uncertain. CDR3 size: 12 residues. Trimming left V 6 bases short and J 2 bases short, with 7 bases between. Germline V gene lookup returns CDR1 MNHEY and CDR2 SVGAGI.

The CDR3 DNA reads TGTGCCAGCAGTGGGACAGGGGACCGTGGCTATGGCTACACCTTC. Translated: CASSGTGDRGYGYTF. This chain connects TRBV28 to TRBJ1-2, with 10 bases matching TRBD1. CDR3 size: 15 residues. V lost 5 bases to trimming and J lost 4 bases; unmatched junction nucleotides: 7. Germline V gene lookup returns CDR1 MDHEN and CDR2 SYDVKM.

CDR3: CATTQGGEQFF. The CDR3 nucleotides read TGTGCCACAACCCAGGGGGGTGAGCAGTTCTTC. This sequence joins TRBV6-2 or TRBV6-3 and TRBJ2-1; D possibly corresponds to TRBD1 (7 bases). Germline lookup yields CDR1 MNHEY and CDR2 SVGEGT. V dropped 10 bases and J dropped 9 bases, with 13 bases sitting between them. The CDR3 has 11 residues.

This clonotype was seen more than once but under ten times. V usage is TRBV4-3 and J usage is TRBJ2-3, with TRBD2 identical over 12 bases. The CDR3 runs 14 residues. V was clipped by 4 bases and J by 7 bases; unmatched bases: 3. Germline V gene data show CDR1 as LGHNA and CDR2 as YSLEER. CDR3 sequence reads: CASSPGLAGNTQYF. CDR3 nucleotide sequence: TGCGCCAGCAGCCCCGGACTAGCGGGGAATACGCAGTATTTT.

This clonotype was observed a few times. At one boundary the junction diverges from the germline segment, which might be a read error. The CDR3 DNA reads as TGTACCATCGGGACAGGCCAATTCTACGAGCAGTACTTC. It translates to CTIGTGQFYEQYF. The V call is TRBV10-3, the J call TRBJ2-4; TRBD1 matches at 8 bases. The J call is uncertain, as TRBJ2-7 better fits the DNA end. This CDR3 comprises 13 residues. Germline V gene lookup returns CDR1 ENHRY and CDR2 SYGVKD.

This rearrangement joins TRBV12-3 or TRBV12-4 to TRBJ1-2, with D perhaps TRBD1 (6 bases). V lost 6 bases and J 5 bases, leaving 25 bases between the germline ends. This CDR3 has 17 amino acids. The CDR3 reads CASSSLPPGAVLYGYTF. Here the CDR3 DNA reads TGTGCCAGCAGCTCTCTACCCCCAGGGGCAGTTTTGTATGGCTACACCTTC.

The rearrangement joins TRBV20-1 to TRBJ2-5; 7 bases are shared with TRBD1. This CDR3 region has 12 residues. Germline CDR1 and CDR2: DFQATT and SNEGSKA (reference sequence). Trimming took 5 bases from V and 4 from J; bases not matched to a gene: 4. The CDR3 here is CSAYTGVETQYF. CDR3 coding DNA: TGCAGTGCTTACACAGGGGTAGAGACCCAGTACTTC.

This clonotype was counted a few times. The chain carries TRBV20-1 and TRBJ2-7; maybe TRBD2 (6 bases). With 2 bases removed from V and 4 bases from J, the gap between germline ends came to 18 bases. Germline CDR1 is DFQATT and CDR2 is SNEGSKA (reference sequence). The CDR3 length is 15 residues. CDR3 amino acids: CSARMGGNPIYEQYF. CDR3 nucleotides: TGCAGTGCTAGAATGGGAGGTAATCCCATTTACGAGCAGTACTTC.

V usage is TRBV29-1 and J usage is TRBJ2-3; D is uncertain. Germline-derived CDR1 and CDR2 are SQVTM and ANQGSEA. The ends were cut back, 4 bases at V and 2 bases at J, with 10 bases in the middle. CDR3 length: 13 amino acids. CDR3 DNA sequence: TGCAGCGTTGTTTGGGAACTCACAGATACGCAGTATTTT. Translating gives CSVVWELTDTQYF.

This clonotype was counted between two and nine times. The chain is built from TRBV12-3 or TRBV12-4 and TRBJ2-1; 10 positions agree with TRBD1. J gave up 7 bases and V 7 bases, and 16 bases lay outside the gene matches. The CDR3 consists of 17 residues. The chain's CDR3 is CASNTQVGRGQGNEQFF. CDR3 nucleotides: TGTGCCAGCAACACCCAAGTGGGGCGGGGACAGGGGAATGAGCAGTTCTTC.

This clonotype turned up a few times. V and J are TRBV15 and TRBJ1-6; tentative D call: TRBD1 (5 bases). The germline CDR1 and CDR2 sequences are LNHNV and YYDKDF (reference sequence). This CDR3 contains 14 residues. V was trimmed by 3 bases and J by 14 bases, leaving 17 bases between them. This CDR3 reads CATSSSGTPGTLHF. DNA of the CDR3: TGTGCCACCAGCAGTTCCGGGACTCCTGGAACCCTCCACTTT.

The chain carries TRBV11-2 and TRBJ1-1; a possible D gene is TRBD1 (6 bases). Trimming left V 6 bases short and J 1 base short, with 15 bases between. The CDR3 has 15 amino acids. The germline V gene has CDR1 SGHAT and CDR2 FQNNGV. CDR3 residues: CASRRPGTTNTEAFF. The DNA for the CDR3 is TGTGCCAGCAGACGTCCCGGGACAACGAACACTGAAGCTTTCTTT.

A few counts support this clonotype. The V call is TRBV28, the J call TRBJ2-5; D is uncertain. CDR1 is MDHEN, CDR2 SYDVKM, per germline. This CDR3 has 14 residues. The V end lost 1 base, the J end lost 3 bases, and 9 bases lay between the germline ends. CDR3 sequence (DNA): TGTGCCAGCAGTTTATTTGGCAGAGAAGAGACCCAGTACTTC. It yields the protein CASSLFGREETQYF.

The chain recombines TRBV30 with TRBJ1-4; D is unresolved. V shed 2 bases and J shed 1 base, with 17 bases lying between them. CDR1 and CDR2 from the germline V gene are GTSNPN and SVGIG (reference sequence). The CDR3 is 17 amino acids. CDR3: CAWSKPHSQITNEKLFF. The DNA for the CDR3 is TGTGCCTGGAGTAAACCCCACAGCCAAATAACTAATGAAAAACTGTTTTTT.

CDR3 nucleotide sequence: TGTGCCAGCAGTTTAGAGGAACCCGGGGGGGCTTTCTTT. Translated: CASSLEEPGGAFF. This rearrangement joins TRBV12-3 or TRBV12-4 to TRBJ1-1; tentative D call: TRBD1 (5 bases). The V end was cut by 1 base, the J end by 11 bases, with 14 bases between. CDR3 length: 13 residues.